Shown below are 25 T cell receptor beta chains from a single sample sequenced in a study of neoadjuvant nivolumab and ipilimumab in lung cancer. The repertoire was sequenced with immunoSEQ multiplex PCR; TCRdb's copy has only in-frame clones and lacks some. The sample lists approximately 6,200 clones, 65% seen once, with roughly 15% in the top ten. Here the sequenced sample was tumor tissue, taken after neoadjuvant nivolumab, alone or with ipilimumab, at or shortly before surgery. The receptors originated from an adult with non-small cell lung cancer.

This clone came up a few times. The chain joins TRBV5-4 to TRBJ1-1; tentatively, D is TRBD1 (6 bases). V gave up 4 bases and J gave up 1 base, with 17 bases separating them. The CDR3 runs to 16 residues. CDR1 and CDR2 from the germline V gene are SGHNT and YYREEE (reference sequence). This CDR3 is CASSPGHRVPNTEAFF. CDR3 DNA: TGTGCCAGCAGCCCTGGGCACAGGGTACCGAACACTGAAGCTTTCTTT.

CDR3 region: CAWSRELQGAKLFF. In nucleotides, the CDR3 is TGTGCCTGGAGCCGGGAGTTACAAGGGGCAAAACTGTTTTTT. The V call is TRBV30, the J call TRBJ1-4, with TRBD1 as a possible D gene (5 bases). The CDR3 is 14 residues long. V lost 3 bases and J 10 bases, leaving 18 bases between the germline ends. Looked up from germline, CDR1 is GTSNPN and CDR2 is SVGIG (reference sequence).

This chain links TRBV27 with TRBJ2-7; 7 nucleotides match TRBD2. The V segment lost 9 bases and the J segment 2 bases; nucleotides outside the gene matches: 13. Germline loops: CDR1 MNHEY, CDR2 SMNVEV (reference sequence). This CDR3 contains 15 residues. The CDR3 here is CASRKLSGEPYEQYF. CDR3 DNA sequence: TGTGCCAGTAGAAAATTAAGCGGGGAACCCTACGAGCAGTACTTC.

The chain carries TRBV10-3 and TRBJ2-7, with 10 nucleotides matching TRBD1. V gave up 7 bases and J gave up 4 bases; unmatched junction bases: 4. CDR3 size: 13 residues. CDR1 is ENHRY and CDR2 is SYGVKD in the germline V gene. The DNA for the CDR3 is TGTGCCATCACCGGGACAGGGGTTTACGAGCAGTACTTC. Its translation is CAITGTGVYEQYF.

This chain uses TRBV18 with TRBJ2-7; 13 nucleotides align to TRBD2. Germline V gives CDR1 KGHSH, CDR2 LQKENI. J gave up 1 base and V 6 bases, and 6 bases lay outside the gene matches. The CDR3 totals 16 residues. The DNA of the CDR3 is TGTGCCAGCTCTCGACTGACTAGCGGGGGGTCCTACGAGCAGTACTTC. It specifies CASSRLTSGGSYEQYF. The variable domain in full, completed from reference TRBV18 and TRBJ2-7, reads NAGVMQNPRHLVRRRGQEARLRCSPMKGHSHVYWYRQLPEEGLKFMVYLQKENIIDESGMPKERFSAEFPKEGPSILRIQQVVRGDSAAYFCASSRLTSGGSYEQYFGPGTRLTVT.

CDR3 loop: CASSIDRQGPNTQYF. The CDR3 DNA reads as TGTGCCAGTAGTATAGATCGGCAGGGACCTAATACGCAGTATTTT. The V call is TRBV19, the J call TRBJ2-3; D might be TRBD1 or TRBD2, each matching 5 bases. Trimming removed 0 bases from V and 7 bases from J, with 14 bases in between. The CDR3 sequence is 15 residues long. CDR1 is LNHDA, CDR2 SQIVND, per germline (reference sequence).

In its sample, this clone is large (0.1 to 1%). The chain has TRBV27 and TRBJ2-1, with TRBD1 matching over 9 bases. The V segment lost 6 bases and the J segment 7 bases; nucleotides outside the gene matches: 7. Germline V gives CDR1 MNHEY, CDR2 SMNVEV (reference sequence). CDR3 length: 14 residues. CDR3: CASRSIGTGNEQFF. The CDR3 DNA sequence: TGTGCCAGCAGATCAATAGGGACAGGGAATGAGCAGTTCTTC.

The chain employs TRBV20-1 and TRBJ1-2; D unresolved. Germline loops: CDR1 DFQATT, CDR2 SNEGSKA (reference sequence). The germline V and J ends were trimmed by 8 bases and 2 bases, with 9 bases remaining between them. The CDR3 is made up of 11 amino acids. CDR3 sequence reads: CSTLGNYGYTF. CDR3 coding DNA: TGCAGTACCCTGGGGAACTATGGCTACACCTTC.

The chain has TRBV25-1 and TRBJ2-6; D not resolved. Trimming stripped 2 bases from V and 2 bases from J, with 13 bases between. Germline lookup yields CDR1 MGHDK and CDR2 SYGVNS. The CDR3 length is 17 residues. The CDR3 protein is CASSERVGSPGANVLTF. CDR3 nucleotide sequence: TGTGCCAGCAGTGAACGGGTGGGATCTCCTGGGGCCAACGTCCTGACTTTC.

The chain has TRBV11-1 and TRBJ2-3; D may be TRBD1 (6 bases). The CDR3 has 14 amino acids. Trimming took off 4 bases at V and 2 bases at J, with 10 bases between the two ends. Germline lookup yields CDR1 SGHAT and CDR2 FQDESV (reference sequence). The CDR3 spells CASSSTGITDTQYF. CDR3 in DNA: TGTGCCAGCAGCTCGACAGGAATCACAGATACGCAGTATTTT.

The chain joins TRBV7-9 to TRBJ2-3; weak D call: TRBD2 (6 bases). The CDR3 sequence is 14 residues long. Between the trimmed V and J ends, which lost 1 base and 6 bases, there was a span of 11 bases. Germline loops: CDR1 SEHNR, CDR2 FQNEAQ (reference sequence). CDR3 region: CASSLGRGADTQYF. The CDR3 DNA reads TGTGCCAGCAGCTTAGGGAGGGGTGCGGATACGCAGTATTTT. Using reference TRBV7-9 and TRBJ2-3 for the parts outside the CDR3, the full variable domain is DTGVSQNPRHKITKRGQNVTFRCDPISEHNRLYWYRQTLGQGPEFLTYFQNEAQLEKSRLLSDRFSAERPKGSFSTLEIQRTEQGDSAMYLCASSLGRGADTQYFGPGTRLTVL.

The chain uses TRBV28 and TRBJ1-3, with D hard to call. Looked up from germline, CDR1 is MDHEN and CDR2 is SYDVKM. The germline V and J ends were trimmed by 2 bases and 2 bases, with 19 bases remaining between them. CDR3 size: 18 residues. CDR3 protein: CASSLGPSGGRTGNTIYF. CDR3 DNA sequence: TGTGCCAGCAGTTTAGGTCCCAGCGGAGGGAGGACTGGAAACACCATATATTTT.

This clone has a handful of counts. CDR3 bases: TGCGCCAGCAGCCAATTTCCTACTAGCGGGATCTACAATGAGCAGTTCTTC. This encodes CASSQFPTSGIYNEQFF. This chain links TRBV4-1 with TRBJ2-1; 10 nucleotides align to TRBD2. V shed 2 bases, J shed 3 bases, and the junction held 7 bases outside the gene matches. Germline loops: CDR1 MGHRA, CDR2 YSYEKL. CDR3 length equals 17 residues.

The V gene is TRBV5-4, the J gene TRBJ1-1; D might be TRBD1 (5 bases). The CDR3 is made up of 15 amino acids. Per the germline V gene, CDR1 is SGHNT and CDR2 is YYREEE (reference sequence). V was shortened by 4 bases and J by 4 bases, with 17 bases between the two germline ends. The DNA for the CDR3 is TGTGCCAGCAGCCCGGTCCGGGGCATGGGCACTGAAGCTTTCTTT. Translation: CASSPVRGMGTEAFF.

This clone ranks as large. The same CDR3 also results from other DNA sequences found in this sample. J is TRBJ1-1 and V is TRBV6-1; D gene unclear. Germline assignment: CDR1 MNHNS and CDR2 SASEGT. Trimming removed 6 bases at V and 0 bases at J, with 8 bases between. CDR3 length: 13 residues. CDR3 region: CASSPRLNTEAFF. Here the CDR3 DNA reads TGTGCCAGCAGCCCCAGATTGAACACTGAAGCTTTCTTT.

The chain uses TRBV29-1 and TRBJ2-5; tentatively, D is TRBD1 (5 bases). V was pared by 7 bases and J by 2 bases, with 11 bases between. From germline, CDR1 is SQVTM and CDR2 ANQGSEA. This CDR3 has 12 residues. The CDR3 reads CSAGKQQETQYF. The DNA for the CDR3 is TGCAGCGCAGGGAAGCAACAAGAGACCCAGTACTTC.

The J gene is TRBJ2-1, the V gene TRBV5-3; 9 bases are a match to TRBD2. TRBV5-3 is an ORF, with its function uncertain. V lost 4 bases to trimming and J lost 2 bases; unmatched junction nucleotides: 4. The CDR3 is 15 residues long. CDR3 region: CARSTGGRAYNEQFF. The CDR3 coding sequence is TGTGCCAGAAGCACTGGCGGGAGGGCCTACAATGAGCAGTTCTTC.

CDR3 sequence (DNA): TGCACCAGCAGCGCTGTTGTGCGAAAGACCTATGGCTACACCTTC. The encoded protein is CTSSAVVRKTYGYTF. V gene TRBV1 combines with J gene TRBJ1-2. TRBV1 is given as a pseudogene. This CDR3 has 15 residues.

This clone appeared a few times. J is TRBJ2-2 and V is TRBV27, with 10 positions matching TRBD1. The germline V gene encodes CDR1 MNHEY and CDR2 SMNVEV (reference sequence). CDR3 length: 13 amino acids. With 6 bases clipped from V and 8 bases from J, the junction kept 3 bases outside the gene matches. CDR3 sequence (DNA): TGTGCCAGCAGGCGACAGGGGGCTGGGGAGCTGTTTTTT. As protein: CASRRQGAGELFF.

For the CDR3, the DNA is TGTGCCAGCAGCTTCGGAGCCACTGAAGCTTTCTTT. Residues: CASSFGATEAFF. The V and J genes are TRBV5-4 and TRBJ1-1, with D uncertain. V dropped 2 bases and J dropped 4 bases, with 6 bases sitting between them. CDR3 length equals 12 residues. Germline V lookup: CDR1 SGHNT, CDR2 YYREEE (reference sequence).

This chain links TRBV7-2 with TRBJ2-5, with 7 bases lining up with TRBD1. In germline, CDR1 is SGHTA, CDR2 FQGNSA. The CDR3 is 16 amino acids. The V and J ends lost 1 base and 5 bases, in that order; junction bases with no gene match: 10. In DNA form, the CDR3 reads TGTGCCAGCAGCTTAGGGGGGACAGTCAGGAGGGAGACCCAGTACTTC. This codes for CASSLGGTVRRETQYF.

V usage is TRBV7-9 and J usage is TRBJ1-2, with 10 bases aligning to TRBD1. Germline-derived CDR1 and CDR2 are SEHNR and FQNEAQ (reference sequence). CDR3 length equals 15 residues. V was clipped by 3 bases and J by 6 bases; unmatched bases: 7. CDR3 coding DNA: TGTGCCAGCAGCTTTGGGACAGGGGCCCGGGATGGCTACACCTTC. Its translation is CASSFGTGARDGYTF.

This chain connects TRBV27 to TRBJ1-1; TRBD1 might be the D (5 bases). This CDR3 has 14 amino acids. Looked up from germline, CDR1 is MNHEY and CDR2 is SMNVEV (reference sequence). Deletions cut 2 bases from V and 4 bases from J, with 11 bases between. The CDR3 loop is CASSLVGARTEAFF. As DNA, the CDR3 is TGTGCCAGCAGTTTAGTAGGGGCACGCACTGAAGCTTTCTTT.

Judged by abundance, this clone is medium-sized. The gene calls are TRBV29-1 and TRBJ1-4; no clear D gene. The CDR3 loop spans 12 amino acids. CDR1 is SQVTM, CDR2 ANQGSEA, per germline. V was clipped by 5 bases and J by 7 bases, with 11 bases between them. The CDR3 bases are TGCAGCGTTATGGCGGGTGGTGAAAAACTGTTTTTT. Translation: CSVMAGGEKLFF. The full variable domain, rest sourced from reference TRBV29-1 and TRBJ1-4, is SAVISQKPSRDICQRGTSLTIQCQVDSQVTMMFWYRQQPGQSLTLIATANQGSEATYESGFVIDKFPISRPNLTFSTLTVSNMSPEDSSIYLCSVMAGGEKLFFGSGTQLSVL.

This chain links TRBV5-4 with TRBJ2-5; no reliable D call. CDR3 size: 14 residues. Germline CDR1 reads SGHNT; CDR2 reads YYREEE (reference sequence). V lost 1 base to trimming and J lost 3 bases, with 10 bases between them. CDR3 sequence reads: CASSLWWFEETQYF. As DNA, the CDR3 is TGTGCCAGCAGCTTGTGGTGGTTTGAAGAGACCCAGTACTTC. The variable domain in full, completed from reference TRBV5-4 and TRBJ2-5, reads ETGVTQSPTHLIKTRGQQVTLRCSSQSGHNTVSWYQQALGQGPQFIFQYYREEENGRGNFPPRFSGLQFPNYSSELNVNALELDDSALYLCASSLWWFEETQYFGPGTRLLVL.